Here is one TCR beta chain with its context. Germline V gene sequence: CDR1 SGHTA, CDR2 FQGTGA. The length of the CDR3 is 15 residues. The junction had 7 bases not matched to a gene; V was cut back by 4 bases and J by 6 bases. Study processing details: Reference gene primers were amplified, and this amplification served to estimate nucleated cell counts. TCRdb keeps only in-frame clones here, not all; method: immunoSEQ multiplex PCR. The V and J calls and clone size were taken over from that table, and D and trimming were inferred from the DNA. The data hold around 310,000 clones, with 75% to 90% observed a single time. The sample comes from a study of blood T cell repertoires in COVID-19.

The chain has TRBV7-3 and TRBJ2-2, with 8 bases identical to TRBD2. The sequence was collected from a woman aged 60-75 years with acute or convalescent COVID-19. Sequenced material: peripheral blood. The CDR3 nucleotides read TGTGCCAGCAGCTCCCCGGGACTAGTCCCCGGGGAGCTGTTTTTT. This encodes CASSSPGLVPGELFF.